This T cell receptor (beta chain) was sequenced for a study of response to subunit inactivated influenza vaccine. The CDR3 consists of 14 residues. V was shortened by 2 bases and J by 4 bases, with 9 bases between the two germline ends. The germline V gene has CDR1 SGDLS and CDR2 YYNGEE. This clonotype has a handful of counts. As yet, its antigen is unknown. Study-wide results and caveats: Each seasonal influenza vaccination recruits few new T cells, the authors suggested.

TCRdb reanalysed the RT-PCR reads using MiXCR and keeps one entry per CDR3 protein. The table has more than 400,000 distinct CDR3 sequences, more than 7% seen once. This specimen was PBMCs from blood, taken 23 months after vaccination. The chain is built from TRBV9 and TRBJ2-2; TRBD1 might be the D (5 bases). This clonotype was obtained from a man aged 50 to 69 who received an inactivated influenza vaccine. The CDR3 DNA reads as TGTGCCAGCAGCGTTCTACAGGTCACCGGGGAGCTGTTTTTT. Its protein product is CASSVLQVTGELFF.